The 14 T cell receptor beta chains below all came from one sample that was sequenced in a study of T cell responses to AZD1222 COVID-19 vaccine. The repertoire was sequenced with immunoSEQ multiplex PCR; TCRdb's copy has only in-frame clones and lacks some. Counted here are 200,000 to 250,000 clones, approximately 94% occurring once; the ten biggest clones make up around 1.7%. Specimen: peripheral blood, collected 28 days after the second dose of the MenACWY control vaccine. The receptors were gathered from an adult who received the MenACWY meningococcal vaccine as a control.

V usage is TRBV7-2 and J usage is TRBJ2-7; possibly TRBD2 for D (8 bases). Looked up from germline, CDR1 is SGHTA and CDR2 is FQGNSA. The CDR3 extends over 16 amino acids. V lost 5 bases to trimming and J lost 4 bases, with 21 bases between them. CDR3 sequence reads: CASSPEGASGLYEQYF. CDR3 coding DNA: TGTGCCAGCAGCCCCGAGGGGGCTAGCGGGCTTTACGAGCAGTACTTC.

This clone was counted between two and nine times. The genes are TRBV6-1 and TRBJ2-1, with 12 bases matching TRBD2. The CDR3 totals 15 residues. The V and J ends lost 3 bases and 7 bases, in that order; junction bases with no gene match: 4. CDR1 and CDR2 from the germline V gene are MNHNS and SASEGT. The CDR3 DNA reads TGTGCCAGCAGTGACCCTAGCGGGGGGGCGAATGAGCAGTTCTTC. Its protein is CASSDPSGGANEQFF.

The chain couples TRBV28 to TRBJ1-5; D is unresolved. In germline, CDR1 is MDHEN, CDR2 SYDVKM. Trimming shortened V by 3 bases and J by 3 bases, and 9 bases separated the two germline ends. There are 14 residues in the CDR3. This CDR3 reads CASSLAADNQPQHF. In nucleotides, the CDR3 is TGTGCCAGCAGTTTGGCGGCAGACAATCAGCCCCAGCATTTT. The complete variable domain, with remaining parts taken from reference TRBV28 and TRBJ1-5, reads DVKVTQSSRYLVKRTGEKVFLECVQDMDHENMFWYRQDPGLGLRLIYFSYDVKMKEKGDIPEGYSVSREKKERFSLILESASTNQTSMYLCASSLAADNQPQHFGDGTRLSIL.

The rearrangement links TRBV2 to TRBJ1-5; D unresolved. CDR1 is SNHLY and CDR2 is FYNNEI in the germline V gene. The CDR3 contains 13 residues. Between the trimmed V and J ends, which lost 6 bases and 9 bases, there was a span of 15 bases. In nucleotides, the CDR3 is TGTGCCAGCAGAGATACCTCAGGAGGGCCCCAGCATTTT. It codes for CASRDTSGGPQHF.

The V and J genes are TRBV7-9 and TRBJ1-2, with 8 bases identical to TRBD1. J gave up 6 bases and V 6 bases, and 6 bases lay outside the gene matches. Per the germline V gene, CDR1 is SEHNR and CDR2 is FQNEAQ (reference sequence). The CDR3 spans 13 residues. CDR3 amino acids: CASRPDRDDGYTF. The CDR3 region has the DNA TGTGCCAGCAGACCGGACAGGGATGATGGCTACACCTTC.

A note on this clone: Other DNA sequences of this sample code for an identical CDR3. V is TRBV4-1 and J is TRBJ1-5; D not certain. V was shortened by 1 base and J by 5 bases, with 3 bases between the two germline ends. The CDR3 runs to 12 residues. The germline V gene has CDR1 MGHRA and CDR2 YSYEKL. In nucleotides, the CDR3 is TGCGCCAGCAGCCAAGGGGATCAGCCCCAGCATTTT. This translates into CASSQGDQPQHF.

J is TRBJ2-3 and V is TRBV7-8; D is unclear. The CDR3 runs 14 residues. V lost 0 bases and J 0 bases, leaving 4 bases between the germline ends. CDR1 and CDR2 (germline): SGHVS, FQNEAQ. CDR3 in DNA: TGTGCCAGCAGCTTAGCACAGAGCACAGATACGCAGTATTTT. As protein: CASSLAQSTDTQYF.

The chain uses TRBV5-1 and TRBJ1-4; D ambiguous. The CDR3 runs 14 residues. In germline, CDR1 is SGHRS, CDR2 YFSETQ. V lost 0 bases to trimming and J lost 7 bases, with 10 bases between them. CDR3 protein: CASSLGRLGEKLFF. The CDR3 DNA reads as TGCGCCAGCAGCTTGGGACGTCTAGGTGAAAAACTGTTTTTT.

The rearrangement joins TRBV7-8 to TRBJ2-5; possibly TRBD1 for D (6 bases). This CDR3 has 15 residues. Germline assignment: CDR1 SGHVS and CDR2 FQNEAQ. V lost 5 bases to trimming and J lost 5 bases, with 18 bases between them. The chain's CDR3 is CASSRNQGPTETQYF. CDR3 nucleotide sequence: TGTGCCAGCAGCCGGAACCAGGGGCCAACGGAGACCCAGTACTTC.

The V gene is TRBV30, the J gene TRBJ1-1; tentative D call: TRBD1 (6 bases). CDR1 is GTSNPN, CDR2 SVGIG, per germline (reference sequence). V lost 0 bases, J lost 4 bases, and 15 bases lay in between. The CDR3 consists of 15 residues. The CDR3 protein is CAWSVLGGRGTEAFF. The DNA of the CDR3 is TGTGCCTGGAGTGTACTTGGGGGGCGAGGCACTGAAGCTTTCTTT.

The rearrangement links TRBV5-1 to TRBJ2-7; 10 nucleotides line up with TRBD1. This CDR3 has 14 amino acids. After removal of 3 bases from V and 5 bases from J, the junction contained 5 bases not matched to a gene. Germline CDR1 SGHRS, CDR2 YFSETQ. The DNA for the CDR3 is TGCGCCAGCAGCTGGACAGGGGGGACGGACGAGCAGTACTTC. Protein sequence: CASSWTGGTDEQYF.

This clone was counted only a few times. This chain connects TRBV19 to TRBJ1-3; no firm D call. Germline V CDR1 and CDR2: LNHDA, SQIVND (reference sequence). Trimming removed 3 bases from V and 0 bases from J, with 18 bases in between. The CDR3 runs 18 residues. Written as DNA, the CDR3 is TGTGCCAGTAGTATGCCCCCAGCGTCCTCACTCTCTGGAAACACCATATATTTT. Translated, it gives CASSMPPASSLSGNTIYF.

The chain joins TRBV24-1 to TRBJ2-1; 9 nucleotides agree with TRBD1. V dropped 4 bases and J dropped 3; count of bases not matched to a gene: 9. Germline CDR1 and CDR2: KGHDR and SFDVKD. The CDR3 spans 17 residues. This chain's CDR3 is CATSERKPGQGYNEQFF. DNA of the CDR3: TGTGCCACCAGTGAGAGGAAGCCGGGACAGGGCTACAATGAGCAGTTCTTC.

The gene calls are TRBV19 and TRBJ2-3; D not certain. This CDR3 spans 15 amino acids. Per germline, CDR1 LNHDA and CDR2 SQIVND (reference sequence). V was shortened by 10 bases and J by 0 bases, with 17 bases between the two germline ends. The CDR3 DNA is TGTGCCACGCACCCCGGCTACCTTAGCACAGATACGCAGTATTTT. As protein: CATHPGYLSTDTQYF. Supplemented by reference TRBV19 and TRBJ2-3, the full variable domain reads DGGITQSPKYLFRKEGQNVTLSCEQNLNHDAMYWYRQDPGQGLRLIYYSQIVNDFQKGDIAEGYSVSREKKESFPLTVTSAQKNPTAFYLCATHPGYLSTDTQYFGPGTRLTVL.